This T cell receptor (beta chain) was captured in a study of breast tumors, draining lymph nodes, adjacent tissues. Axillary draining lymph nodes of breast cancer patients supplied the node samples. On this clonotype: Its antigen is unknown.

The germline gives CDR1 SGHTA, CDR2 FQGNSA. The V gene lost 1 base and the J gene lost 6 bases, with 9 bases spanning the gap. This CDR3 is 13 amino acids long. Overall study results and limits: Findings are consistent with lymph node origin and intratumoral expansion of most tumor T cells. Tumor repertoires ranked between lymph nodes and nontumor tissue in diversity, with V and J gene preferences.

TCRdb called the multiplex PCR reads again in MiXCR, with one record for every CDR3 protein. The repertoire holds 150,000 to 200,000 distinct CDR3 sequences, approximately 30% seen once, with about 4% in the top ten. The clonotype comes from a female donor with breast cancer. Some clones in this sample may be carry-over from other donors' samples. This chain uses TRBV7-2 with TRBJ1-2; no reliable D call. The sample taken for sequencing was axillary lymph node tissue. As DNA, the CDR3 is TGTGCCAGCAGCTTAGATGCCCCTCATGGCTACACCTTC. Encoded protein: CASSLDAPHGYTF. Combining the CDR3 with reference TRBV7-2 and TRBJ1-2 gives the whole variable domain GAGVSQSPSNKVTEKGKDVELRCDPISGHTALYWYRQSLGQGLEFLIYFQGNSAPDKSGLPSDRFSAERTGGSVSTLTIQRTQQEDSAVYLCASSLDAPHGYTFGSGTRLTVV.